In this sample, the clone carrying this TCR beta chain turned up many times. Antigen: not known. Quantitative 5'-RACE with molecular barcodes was used to make the TCR beta libraries. TCRdb passed the 5' RACE reads through MiXCR, listing each CDR3 protein once. This repertoire shows over 100,000 distinct CDR3 sequences, more than 6.5% found once; its top ten account for 12%. Germline CDR1 SGHRS, CDR2 YFSETQ. This CDR3 comprises 16 residues. V dropped 4 bases and J dropped 5; count of bases not matched to a gene: 10. The source of the sample is a study of CD8 T cells in ankylosing spondylitis. Points from the study as a whole: In ankylosing spondylitis patients, matched synovial fluid reportedly showed significant enrichment of disease-linked clones.

Sample: blood, either unsorted or a sorted T cell fraction (not recorded which). The sequence was obtained from a male donor with ankylosing spondylitis or in good health (not recorded which). This chain links TRBV5-1 with TRBJ2-7; TRBD2 matches 12 bases. CDR3 sequence: CASSLRLAGEVDEQYF. The CDR3 DNA follows: TGCGCCAGCAGCCTAAGACTAGCGGGAGAGGTCGACGAGCAGTACTTC.